This T cell receptor beta chain derives from a study of control samples from healthy donors and cancer patients. Produced via immunoSEQ multiplex PCR; TCRdb's table is partial and in-frame only. The table records 140,000 to 150,000 clones, 93% of them present only once. Germline V gene sequence: CDR1 MRHNA, CDR2 SNTAGT. Between the trimmed V and J ends, which lost 10 bases and 3 bases, there was a span of 13 bases. The CDR3 covers 12 residues. The sequenced material came from blood. This TCR derives from a man between 18 and 35 years old in good health. The V gene is TRBV6-4, the J gene TRBJ2-7; D gene unclear. Written as DNA, the CDR3 is TGTGCCAAACCGAGCTTGAGCTACGAGCAGTACTTC. It is translated as CAKPSLSYEQYF.